These T cell receptor beta chains were read from a single sample in a study of T cells expressing NK-cell markers. TCRdb reanalyzed the 5' RACE reads, giving one entry per CDR3 protein sequence and no DNA. This sample's table has 500,000 to 700,000 distinct CDR3 sequences. The sample consisted of blood T cells: a sorted CD56 or NKG2C T cell subset, CD4+ or CD8+ T cells, or bulk PBMC T cells (not recorded which). Receptors were obtained from a man aged 18-30 years in good health. Both conserved end residues are part of each CDR3.

TRBV5-1,TRBJ2-1,CASSLGRTSDNEQFF
TRBV7-9,TRBJ2-1,CASSWVAAGEQFF
TRBV6-2/TRBV6-3,TRBJ2-7,CASTQTRDDLYEQYF
TRBV12-3/TRBV12-4,TRBJ2-1,CASTSTSGYNEQFF
TRBV5-6,TRBJ1-2,CASSRGEANYGYTF
TRBV11-2,TRBJ2-1,CASSLVGLFNEQFF
TRBV2,TRBJ2-5,CASQRAYQETQYF
TRBV20-1,TRBJ1-1,CSAREGVGTEAFF
TRBV29-1,TRBJ2-5,CSVVQGKVETQYF
TRBV6-6,TRBJ1-5,CASSYREVGPQHF
TRBV20-1,TRBJ2-7,CSARNRHRWPYEQYF
TRBV3-1,TRBJ1-1,CASSPALNTEAFF
TRBV12-3/TRBV12-4,TRBJ2-2,CASSFLTGNTGELFF
TRBV15,TRBJ1-5,CATSRAAGTGAYSNQPQHF
TRBV5-1,TRBJ1-4,CASSLEPRQRNEKLFF
TRBV28,TRBJ2-3,CASSTGRMIRTDTQYF
TRBV14,TRBJ2-3,CASSQERRDFTDTQYF
TRBV5-1,TRBJ1-1,CASSLQGARTEAFF
TRBV12-3/TRBV12-4,TRBJ1-3,CASSLLRTGSGNTIYF
TRBV7-9,TRBJ1-3,CASGEQGGSSGNTIYF
TRBV13,TRBJ2-3,CASSRPGAGISTDTQYF
TRBV5-5,TRBJ2-7,CASSLGGVFGTASYEQYF
TRBV20-1,TRBJ2-7,CSARVLNYRSSDEQYF
TRBV7-9,TRBJ2-3,CASSSGTPRTDTQYF
TRBV7-9,TRBJ2-7,CASRKGGPTYEQYF
TRBV12-3/TRBV12-4,TRBJ1-1,CASSLVVGWSTEAFF
TRBV19,TRBJ2-7,CASRGQAPYEQYF
TRBV11-1,TRBJ2-2,CASSLIEWELFF
TRBV5-1,TRBJ2-1,CASRYTTWSYNEQFF
TRBV12-3/TRBV12-4,TRBJ2-2,CASSSNTEYTGELFF
TRBV11-2,TRBJ2-5,CASSFSRGETQYF